The subject of this entry is one TCR beta chain. Antigen: not known. The sample is drawn from a study of cytomegalovirus exposure and HLA in healthy donors. Study-wide findings and caveats: The authors later found TCR association rates varying by HLA locus, with DRB1 most and HLA-C fewest. A later analysis reportedly identified an Asian-associated ancestry cluster as carrying fewer N-insertions than the roughly 670-donor mean.

With 60 Vbeta and 13 Jbeta primers, the PCR was carried out. Measured with immunoSEQ multiplex PCR; TCRdb has only the in-frame clones, and not every one. Of 150,000 to 200,000 clones in the sample, 60% to 85% were seen once. V gave up 3 bases and J gave up 5 bases; unmatched junction bases: 5. CDR3 length equals 14 residues. The germline V gene has CDR1 SGHVS and CDR2 FQNEAQ. The chain couples TRBV7-8 to TRBJ1-1, with TRBD1 identical over 8 bases. The sample taken for sequencing was PBMCs. The receptor comes from a woman aged 45-59 years in good health and CMV-seropositive. This CDR3 is CASSFGRGLTEAFF. CDR3 nucleotide sequence: TGTGCCAGCAGCTTCGGCAGGGGGCTTACTGAAGCTTTCTTT. Supplemented by reference TRBV7-8 and TRBJ1-1, the full variable domain reads GAGVSQSPRYKVAKRGQDVALRCDPISGHVSLFWYQQALGQGPEFLTYFQNEAQLDKSGLPSDRFFAERPEGSVSTLKIQRTQQEDSAVYLCASSFGRGLTEAFFGQGTRLTVV.